These T cell receptor beta chains were read from a single sample in a study of cytomegalovirus exposure and HLA in healthy donors. Using immunoSEQ multiplex PCR, the repertoire was profiled, and TCRdb retains in-frame clones only, with some absent. The table shows roughly 130,000 clones, with roughly four fifths occurring only once. Source material: PBMCs. These receptors were collected from a woman aged 45-59 years in good health and CMV-seronegative. CDR3s include the opening cysteine and the closing phenylalanine or tryptophan. Fields, in order: J gene, V gene, CDR3 protein.

TRBJ1-2	TRBV27	CASSQGQGAYGYTF
TRBJ1-5	TRBV19	CASSIERGGPNQPQNF
TRBJ2-3	TRBV6-1	CASSERGRSVTDTQYF
TRBJ1-1	TRBV6-4	CASSETLNTEAFF
TRBJ2-1	TRBV7-6	CASSLAGVDEQFF
TRBJ2-3	TRBV7-9	CASSFRSGTSGTEADTQYF
TRBJ2-7	TRBV27	CASSWTGVYEQYF
TRBJ1-2	TRBV28	CASTPQGNNYGYTF
TRBJ2-1	TRBV6-7	CASRGGLAGYNEQFF
TRBJ1-5	TRBV2	CASSGQPGPNQPQHF
TRBJ1-1	TRBV14	CASSQVGGWRDTEAFF
TRBJ1-3	TRBV30	CAWSFRQVGNTIYF
TRBJ2-5	TRBV6-5	CASSTRVGQETQYF
TRBJ1-2	TRBV6-5	CASSYSMAGIPPGYTF
TRBJ2-5	TRBV7-3	CASSLIGVPRETQYF
TRBJ1-3	TRBV5-1	CASSLVSQRVSGNTIYF
TRBJ2-3	TRBV27	CASSLSSGRSTDTQYF
TRBJ2-7	TRBV15	CATSRDRGGRSYEQYF
TRBJ1-5	TRBV25-1	CASSETGLQPQHF
TRBJ1-2	TRBV18	CASSPTAYGYTF